This T cell receptor beta chain was documented in a study of T cell responses to AZD1222 COVID-19 vaccine. Study context: Pooled in the analysis were second doses at about 4 or about 12 weeks. Whole-study results and caveats: Spike-wide coverage was observed for vaccine-associated CD4 TCRs, with dominant responses at 160-218 and 743-854. Among the donors, most were white British and more were female, and clonal diversity was possibly underestimated. The peak T cell response came first, and repertoires were sampled only after it.

Comment on this clone: The antigen remains unidentified.

Measured with immunoSEQ multiplex PCR; TCRdb has only the in-frame clones, and not every one. There are about 100,000 clones in the sample; around 84% occur only once, and roughly 1.4% lies in the top ten. This receptor was identified in an adult in good health. Sequencing was performed on peripheral blood, taken on day 0 of AZD1222 vaccination.

This CDR3 is CASSLGQNTEAFF. The CDR3, as DNA: TGTGCCAGCAGCTTAGGCCAGAACACTGAAGCTTTCTTT. The chain employs TRBV7-8 and TRBJ1-1; no firm D call. Germline CDR1 reads SGHVS; CDR2 reads FQNEAQ. Trimming left V 1 base short and J 1 base short, with 4 bases between. The CDR3 length is 13 residues.